This T cell receptor (beta chain) derives from a study of chemoradiotherapy in HPV16-positive cancers. Here immunoSEQ multiplex PCR was the method, and the copy in TCRdb shows in-frame clones only, minus some. Of roughly 810 clones in the sample, just over 20% are singletons; the top ten hold about 13%. Germline loops: CDR1 LNHNV, CDR2 YYDKDF (reference sequence). V was cut by 5 bases and J by 4 bases, with 9 bases left in between. CDR3 length equals 13 residues. This chain connects TRBV15 to TRBJ1-5, with D possibly being TRBD1 (6 bases). The sample was collected from a patient who underwent chemoradiotherapy. The receptor was isolated from a human donor with HPV-associated anogenital cancer. The CDR3 loop reads CATSETGNQPQHF. CDR3 DNA: TGTGCCACCAGCGAGACAGGTAATCAGCCCCAGCATTTT.